This T cell receptor (beta chain) emerged from a study of cytomegalovirus exposure and HLA in healthy donors. Study observations and caveats: Per published accounts, TCR beta sequences correctly predicted the HLA-A and HLA-B alleles of most subjects. Most CMV-associated TCR beta chains were later found to appear HLA-restricted. Earlier analysis looked at TCR beta V segments, and most were productive about 90% or about 30% of the time.

About this clone: Its specificity is not known.

The PCR made use of 60 Vbeta and 13 Jbeta primers. The repertoire was sequenced with immunoSEQ multiplex PCR; TCRdb's copy has only in-frame clones and lacks some. The profile shows about 140,000 clones, less than 85% of them singletons. Each donor was nominally healthy when sampled (though unrecorded immune exposures were likely). The CDR3 sequence is 14 residues long. Trimming took 6 bases from V and 2 from J, leaving 12 bases between them. Germline V CDR1 and CDR2: MRHNA, SNTAGT. The sequencing sample was made of PBMCs. The V gene is TRBV6-4, the J gene TRBJ2-3; a weak D match, TRBD2 (5 bases). This TCR was recovered from a woman between 45 and 60 years old in good health and CMV-seropositive. The CDR3 spells CASSLTSNTDTQYF. DNA for the CDR3: TGTGCCAGCAGCCTAACTAGTAACACAGATACGCAGTATTTT.